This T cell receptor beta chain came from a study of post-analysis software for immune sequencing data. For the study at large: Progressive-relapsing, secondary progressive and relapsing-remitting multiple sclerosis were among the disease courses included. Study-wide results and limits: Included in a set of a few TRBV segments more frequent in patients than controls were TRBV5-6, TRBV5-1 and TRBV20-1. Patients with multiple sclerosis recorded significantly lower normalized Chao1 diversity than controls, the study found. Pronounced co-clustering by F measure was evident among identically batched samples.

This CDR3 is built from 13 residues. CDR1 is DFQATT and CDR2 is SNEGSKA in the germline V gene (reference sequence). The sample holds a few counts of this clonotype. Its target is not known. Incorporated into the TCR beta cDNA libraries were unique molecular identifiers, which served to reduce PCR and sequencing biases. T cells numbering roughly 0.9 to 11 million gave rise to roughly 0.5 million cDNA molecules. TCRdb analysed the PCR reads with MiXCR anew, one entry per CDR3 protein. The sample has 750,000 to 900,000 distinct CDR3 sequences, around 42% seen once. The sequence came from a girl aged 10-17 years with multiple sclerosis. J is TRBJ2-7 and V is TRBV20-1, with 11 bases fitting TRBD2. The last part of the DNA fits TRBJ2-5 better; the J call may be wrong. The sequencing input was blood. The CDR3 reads CSATGLAGETQYF. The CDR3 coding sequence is TGCAGTGCTACCGGACTAGCGGGAGAGACCCAGTACTTC.